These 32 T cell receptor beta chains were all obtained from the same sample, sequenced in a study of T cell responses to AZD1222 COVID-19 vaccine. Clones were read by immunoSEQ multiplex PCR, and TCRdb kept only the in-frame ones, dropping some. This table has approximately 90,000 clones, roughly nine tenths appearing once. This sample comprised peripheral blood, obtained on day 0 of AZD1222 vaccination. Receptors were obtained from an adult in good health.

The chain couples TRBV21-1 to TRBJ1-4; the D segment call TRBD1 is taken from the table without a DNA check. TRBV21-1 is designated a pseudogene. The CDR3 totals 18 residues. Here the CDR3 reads CASSKGKWTGMGGEKLFF. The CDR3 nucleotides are TGTGCCAGCAGCAAAGGGAAGTGGACAGGAATGGGGGGTGAAAAACTGTTTTTT.

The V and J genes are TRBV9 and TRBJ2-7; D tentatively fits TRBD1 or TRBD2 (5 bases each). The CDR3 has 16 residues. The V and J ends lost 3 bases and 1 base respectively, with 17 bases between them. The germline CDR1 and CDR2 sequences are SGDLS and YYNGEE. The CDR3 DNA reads TGTGCCAGCAGCGCTAAAGACCGGGGCGCTTCCTACGAGCAGTACTTC. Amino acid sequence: CASSAKDRGASYEQYF.

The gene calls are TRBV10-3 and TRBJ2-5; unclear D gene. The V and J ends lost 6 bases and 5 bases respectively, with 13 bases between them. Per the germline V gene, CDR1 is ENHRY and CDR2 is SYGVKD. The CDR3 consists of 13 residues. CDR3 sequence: CAISPLERETQYF. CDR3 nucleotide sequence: TGTGCCATCAGCCCTCTGGAGAGGGAGACCCAGTACTTC.

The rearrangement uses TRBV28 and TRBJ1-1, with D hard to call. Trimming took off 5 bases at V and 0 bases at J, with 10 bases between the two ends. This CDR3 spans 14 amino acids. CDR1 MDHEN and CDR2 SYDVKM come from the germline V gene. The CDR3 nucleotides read TGTGCCAGCAGTCGCGACATCATGAACACTGAAGCTTTCTTT. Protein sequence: CASSRDIMNTEAFF.

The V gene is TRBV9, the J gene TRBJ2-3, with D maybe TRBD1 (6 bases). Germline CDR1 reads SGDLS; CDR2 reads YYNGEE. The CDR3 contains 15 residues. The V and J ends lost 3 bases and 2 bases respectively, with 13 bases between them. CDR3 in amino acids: CASSGTADFTDTQYF. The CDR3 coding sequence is TGTGCCAGCAGCGGGACAGCTGATTTCACAGATACGCAGTATTTT.

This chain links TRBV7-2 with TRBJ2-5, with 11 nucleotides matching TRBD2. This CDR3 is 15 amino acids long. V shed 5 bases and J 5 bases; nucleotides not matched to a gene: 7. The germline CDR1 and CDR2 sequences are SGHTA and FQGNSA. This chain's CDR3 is CASSPLAGAAETQYF. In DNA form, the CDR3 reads TGTGCCAGCAGCCCACTAGCGGGGGCCGCTGAGACCCAGTACTTC.

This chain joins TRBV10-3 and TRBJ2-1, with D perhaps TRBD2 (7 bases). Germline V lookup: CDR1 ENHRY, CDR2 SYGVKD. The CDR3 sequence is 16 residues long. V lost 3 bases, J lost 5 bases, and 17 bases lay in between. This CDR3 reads CAISDPRGAGNNEQFF. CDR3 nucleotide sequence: TGTGCCATCAGTGATCCACGGGGGGCCGGCAACAATGAGCAGTTCTTC.

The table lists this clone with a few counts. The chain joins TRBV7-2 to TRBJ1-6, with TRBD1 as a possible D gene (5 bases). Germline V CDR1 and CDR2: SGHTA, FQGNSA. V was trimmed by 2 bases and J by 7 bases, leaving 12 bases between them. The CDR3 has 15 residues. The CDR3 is CASSLPGRSNSPLHF. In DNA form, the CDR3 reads TGTGCCAGCAGCTTACCGGGACGGTCGAATTCACCCCTCCACTTT. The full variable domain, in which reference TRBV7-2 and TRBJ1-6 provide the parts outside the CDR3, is GAGVSQSPSNKVTEKGKDVELRCDPISGHTALYWYRQSLGQGLEFLIYFQGNSAPDKSGLPSDRFSAERTGGSVSTLTIQRTQQEDSAVYLCASSLPGRSNSPLHFGNGTRLTVT.

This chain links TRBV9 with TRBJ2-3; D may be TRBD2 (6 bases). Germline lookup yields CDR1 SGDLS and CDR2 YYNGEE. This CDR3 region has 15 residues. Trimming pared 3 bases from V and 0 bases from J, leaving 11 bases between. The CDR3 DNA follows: TGTGCCAGCAGCGGTCTAGCGACTAGCACAGATACGCAGTATTTT. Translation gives CASSGLATSTDTQYF.

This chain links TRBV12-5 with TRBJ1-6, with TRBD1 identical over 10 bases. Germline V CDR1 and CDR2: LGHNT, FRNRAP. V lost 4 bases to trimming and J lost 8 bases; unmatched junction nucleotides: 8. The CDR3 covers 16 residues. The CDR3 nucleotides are TGTGCTAGTGGTTCGAGATCCGGGACAGGGGATTCACCCCTCCACTTT. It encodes CASGSRSGTGDSPLHF.

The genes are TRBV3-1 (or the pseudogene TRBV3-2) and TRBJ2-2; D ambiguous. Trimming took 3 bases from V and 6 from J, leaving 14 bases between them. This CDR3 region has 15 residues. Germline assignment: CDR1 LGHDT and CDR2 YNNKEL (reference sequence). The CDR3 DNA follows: TGTGCCAGCAGCCACGGAAGTGGTGGGGCCGGGGAGCTGTTTTTT. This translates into CASSHGSGGAGELFF.

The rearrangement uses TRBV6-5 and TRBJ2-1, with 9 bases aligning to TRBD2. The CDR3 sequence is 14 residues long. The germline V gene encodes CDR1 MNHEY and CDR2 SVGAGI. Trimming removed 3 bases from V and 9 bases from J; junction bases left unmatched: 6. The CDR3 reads CASSYPAGGAEQFF. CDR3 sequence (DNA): TGTGCCAGCAGTTATCCAGCGGGGGGTGCTGAGCAGTTCTTC.

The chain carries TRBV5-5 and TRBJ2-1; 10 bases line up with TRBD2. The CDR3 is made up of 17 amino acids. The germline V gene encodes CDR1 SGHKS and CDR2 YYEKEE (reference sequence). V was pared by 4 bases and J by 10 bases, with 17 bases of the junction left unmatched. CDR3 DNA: TGTGCCAGCAGCCCCCGCCCAGCGGGAGGGCCTAACCGCGAGCAGTTCTTC. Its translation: CASSPRPAGGPNREQFF.

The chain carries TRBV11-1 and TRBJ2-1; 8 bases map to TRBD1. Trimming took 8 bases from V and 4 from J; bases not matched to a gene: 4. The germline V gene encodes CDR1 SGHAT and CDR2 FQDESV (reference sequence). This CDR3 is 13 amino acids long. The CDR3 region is CASSGQGYNEQFF. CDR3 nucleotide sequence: TGTGCCAGCTCCGGACAGGGATACAATGAGCAGTTCTTC. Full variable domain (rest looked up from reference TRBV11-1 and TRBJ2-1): EAEVAQSPRYKITEKSQAVAFWCDPISGHATLYWYRQILGQGPELLVQFQDESVVDDSQLPKDRFSAERLKGVDSTLKIQPAELGDSAMYLCASSGQGYNEQFFGPGTRLTVL.

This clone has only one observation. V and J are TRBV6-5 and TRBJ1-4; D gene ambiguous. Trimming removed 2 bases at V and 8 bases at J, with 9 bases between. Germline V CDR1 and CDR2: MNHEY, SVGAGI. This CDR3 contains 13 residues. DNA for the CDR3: TGTGCCAGCAGTTACATGAAGGCCGAAAAACTGTTTTTT. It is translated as CASSYMKAEKLFF.

The CDR3: CASGLEAGVYSGNTIYF. CDR3 nucleotide sequence: TGTGCTAGTGGTTTGGAAGCGGGGGTGTATTCTGGAAACACCATATATTTT. V usage is TRBV12-5 and J usage is TRBJ1-3; D perhaps matches TRBD1 (5 bases). CDR1 and CDR2 from the germline V gene are LGHNT and FRNRAP. V was pared by 1 base and J by 1 base, with 14 bases between. This CDR3 has 17 residues. The entire variable domain, with the rest obtained from reference TRBV12-5 and TRBJ1-3, is as follows: DARVTQTPRHKVTEMGQEVTMRCQPILGHNTVFWYRQTMMQGLELLAYFRNRAPLDDSGMPKDRFSAEMPDATLATLKIQPSEPRDSAVYFCASGLEAGVYSGNTIYFGEGSWLTVV.

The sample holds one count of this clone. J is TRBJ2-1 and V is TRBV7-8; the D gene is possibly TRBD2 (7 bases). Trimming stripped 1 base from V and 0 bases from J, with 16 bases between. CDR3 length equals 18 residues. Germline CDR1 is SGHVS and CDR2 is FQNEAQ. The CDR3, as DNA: TGTGCCAGCAGCTTAGGGGGGGGCGCGGCACTCTCCTACAATGAGCAGTTCTTC. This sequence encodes CASSLGGGAALSYNEQFF.

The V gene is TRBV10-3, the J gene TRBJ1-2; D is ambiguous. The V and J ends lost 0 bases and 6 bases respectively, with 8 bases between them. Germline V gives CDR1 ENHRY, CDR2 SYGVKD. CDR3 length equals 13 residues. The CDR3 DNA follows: TGTGCCATCAGTGAGTCGTCCAGAAATGGCTACACCTTC. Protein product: CAISESSRNGYTF.

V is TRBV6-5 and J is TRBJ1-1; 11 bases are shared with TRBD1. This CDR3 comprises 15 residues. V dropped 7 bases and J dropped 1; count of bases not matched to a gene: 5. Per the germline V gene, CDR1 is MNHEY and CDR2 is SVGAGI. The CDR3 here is CASTTGQGANTEAFF. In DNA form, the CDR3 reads TGTGCCAGCACCACCGGACAGGGGGCGAACACTGAAGCTTTCTTT.

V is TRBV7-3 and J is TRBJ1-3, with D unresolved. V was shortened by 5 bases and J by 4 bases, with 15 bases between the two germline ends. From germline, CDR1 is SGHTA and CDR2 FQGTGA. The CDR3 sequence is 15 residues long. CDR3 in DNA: TGTGCCAGCAGCGCGACCGGGTTCGACGGAAACACCATATATTTT. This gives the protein CASSATGFDGNTIYF.

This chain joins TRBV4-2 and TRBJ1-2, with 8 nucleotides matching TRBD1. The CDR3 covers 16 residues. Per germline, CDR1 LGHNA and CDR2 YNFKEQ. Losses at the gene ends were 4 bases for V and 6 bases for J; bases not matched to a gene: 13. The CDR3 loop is CASSRPSGQGVDGYTF. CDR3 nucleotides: TGTGCCAGCAGCCGACCATCCGGACAGGGCGTAGATGGCTACACCTTC.

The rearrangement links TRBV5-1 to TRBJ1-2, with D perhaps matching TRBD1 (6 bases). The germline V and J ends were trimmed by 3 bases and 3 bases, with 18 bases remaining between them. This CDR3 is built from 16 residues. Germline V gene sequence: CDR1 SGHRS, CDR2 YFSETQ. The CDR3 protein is CASSSQGGTPYYGYTF. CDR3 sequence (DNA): TGCGCCAGCAGCTCGCAAGGCGGGACACCTTACTATGGCTACACCTTC.

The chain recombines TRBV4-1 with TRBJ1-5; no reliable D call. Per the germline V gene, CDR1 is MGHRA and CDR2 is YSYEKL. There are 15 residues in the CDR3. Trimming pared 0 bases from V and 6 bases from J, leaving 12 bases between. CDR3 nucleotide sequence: TGCGCCAGCAGCCAAGACCAGAAGGGTGGTCAGCCCCAGCATTTT. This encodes CASSQDQKGGQPQHF.

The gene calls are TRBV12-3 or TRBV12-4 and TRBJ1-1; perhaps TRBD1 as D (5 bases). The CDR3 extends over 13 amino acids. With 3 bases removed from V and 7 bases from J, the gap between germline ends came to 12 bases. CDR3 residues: CASSFSTDLEAFF. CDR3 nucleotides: TGTGCCAGCAGTTTTTCGACAGACCTTGAAGCTTTCTTT.

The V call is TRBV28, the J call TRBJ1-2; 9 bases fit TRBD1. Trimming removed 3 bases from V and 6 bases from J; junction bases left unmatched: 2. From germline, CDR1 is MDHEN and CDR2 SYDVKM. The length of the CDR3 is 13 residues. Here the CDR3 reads CASSFRDRDGYTF. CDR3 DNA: TGTGCCAGCAGTTTTAGGGACAGGGATGGCTACACCTTC.

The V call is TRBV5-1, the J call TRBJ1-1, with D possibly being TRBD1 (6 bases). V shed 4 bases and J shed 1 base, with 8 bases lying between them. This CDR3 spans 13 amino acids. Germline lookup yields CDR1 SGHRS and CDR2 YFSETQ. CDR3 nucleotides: TGCGCCAGCAGCGCACAGGGGAACACTGAAGCTTTCTTT. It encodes CASSAQGNTEAFF.

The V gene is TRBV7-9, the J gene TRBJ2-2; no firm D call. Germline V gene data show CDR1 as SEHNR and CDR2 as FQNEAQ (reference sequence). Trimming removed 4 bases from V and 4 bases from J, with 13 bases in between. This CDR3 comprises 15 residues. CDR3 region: CASSSLGLGTGELFF. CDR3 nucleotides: TGTGCCAGCAGCTCCCTAGGTCTGGGCACCGGGGAGCTGTTTTTT.

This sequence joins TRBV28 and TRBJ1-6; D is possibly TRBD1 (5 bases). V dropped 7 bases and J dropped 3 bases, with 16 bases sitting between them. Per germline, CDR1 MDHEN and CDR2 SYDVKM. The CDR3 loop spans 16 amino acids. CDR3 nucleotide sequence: TGTGCCAGCATTTCACCGGGACTCGACTATAATTCACCCCTCCACTTT. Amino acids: CASISPGLDYNSPLHF.

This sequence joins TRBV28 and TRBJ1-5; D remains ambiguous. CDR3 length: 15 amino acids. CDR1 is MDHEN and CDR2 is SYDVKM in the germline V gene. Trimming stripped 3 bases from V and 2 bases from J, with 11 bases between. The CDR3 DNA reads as TGTGCCAGCAGTTTGTCGAACAGCGGCAATCAGCCCCAGCATTTT. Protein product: CASSLSNSGNQPQHF.

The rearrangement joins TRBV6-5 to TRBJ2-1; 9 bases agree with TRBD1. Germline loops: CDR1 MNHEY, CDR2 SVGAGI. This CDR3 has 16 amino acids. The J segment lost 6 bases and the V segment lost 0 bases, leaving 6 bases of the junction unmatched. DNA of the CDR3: TGTGCCAGCAGTTACTCCCGCGGGACAGGGCCCAATGAGCAGTTCTTC. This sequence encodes CASSYSRGTGPNEQFF.

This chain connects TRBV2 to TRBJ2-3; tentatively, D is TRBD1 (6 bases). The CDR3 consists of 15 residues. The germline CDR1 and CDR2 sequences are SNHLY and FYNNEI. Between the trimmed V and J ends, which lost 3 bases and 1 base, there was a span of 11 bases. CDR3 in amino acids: CASSDKGDGTDTQYF. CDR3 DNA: TGTGCCAGCAGTGATAAGGGGGACGGCACAGATACGCAGTATTTT.

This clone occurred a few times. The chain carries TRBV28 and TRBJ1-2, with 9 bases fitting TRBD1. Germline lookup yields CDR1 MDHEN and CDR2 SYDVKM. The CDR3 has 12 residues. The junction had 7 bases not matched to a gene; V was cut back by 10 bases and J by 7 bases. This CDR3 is CAIGTGLSGYTF. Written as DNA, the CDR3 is TGTGCCATAGGGACAGGGCTTAGTGGCTACACCTTC.